This record looks at one T cell receptor beta chain sequence and its context. This sample stems from a study of blood T cell repertoires in COVID-19. In the study overall: T cells, B-cell-depleted T cells, or PBMCs provided the cDNA or gDNA that served as material.

Everyone who took part was about 18 to 90 years old, and they came from over 20 US areas. TCRdb's copy holds only in-frame clones and misses some; the assay was immunoSEQ multiplex PCR. The table records about 300,000 clones, over 75% of them present only once. The TCR comes from a young man who had recovered from COVID-19. The sample taken for sequencing was PBMCs or T cells enriched from blood (not recorded which).

The CDR3: CASSSMDNYGYTF. The CDR3 nucleotides are TGTGCCAGCAGCTCGATGGACAATTATGGCTACACCTTC. The V gene is TRBV7-9, the J gene TRBJ1-2; tentatively, D is TRBD1 (5 bases). CDR1 is SEHNR and CDR2 is FQNEAQ in the germline V gene (reference sequence). The germline V and J ends were trimmed by 4 bases and 5 bases, with 11 bases remaining between them. The CDR3 sequence is 13 residues long.